Below are 17 T cell receptor beta chains sequenced from a single sample in a study of read filtering for tumor transcriptome and immune sequencing. The library was built from roughly 400 ng RNA with molecular barcoded adaptors for alpha/delta and beta/gamma chains. TCRdb passed the reads through MiXCR, listing each CDR3 protein once. The repertoire holds some 46,000 distinct CDR3 sequences, with roughly 20% as singletons. Sequencing was performed on a population of CD138-negative cells sorted from bone marrow. The receptors shown here come from a donor aged 40 or over with multiple myeloma.

This clonotype was counted many times. This CDR3 is CASSLGTGGHYNEQFF. CDR3 DNA: TGCGCCAGCAGCTTGGGGACAGGGGGCCATTACAATGAGCAGTTCTTC. The chain is built from TRBV5-1 and TRBJ2-1; 11 nucleotides match TRBD1. V gave up 0 bases and J gave up 4 bases; unmatched junction bases: 3. From germline, CDR1 is SGHRS and CDR2 YFSETQ. This CDR3 is 16 amino acids long.

Turning to this clonotype: Possible read error: a much larger clone is one base away. The chain combines TRBV7-9 with TRBJ1-1; D remains unclear. Germline values: CDR1 SEHNR, CDR2 FQNEAQ (reference sequence). The CDR3 extends over 13 amino acids. For the CDR3, the DNA is TGTGCCAGCGGCTTATCGACGGGTTCTGAAGCTTTCTTT. It specifies CASGLSTGSEAFF.

This clonotype has ten or more counts. J is TRBJ2-1 and V is TRBV19, with 8 bases lining up with TRBD1. Germline V gene lookup returns CDR1 LNHDA and CDR2 SQIVND (reference sequence). The trim removed 3 bases at V and 9 bases at J, leaving 4 bases unmatched. CDR3 size: 13 residues. The chain's CDR3 is CASSMTGVGEQFF. The CDR3 coding sequence is TGTGCCAGTAGTATGACAGGGGTGGGTGAGCAGTTCTTC.

Concerning this clonotype: With a much larger clone just one base away, this may be a read error. In DNA form, the CDR3 reads TGTGCCAGCAGTCGGGAGGTTTCGAGCACCGGGGAGCTGTTTTTT. Protein: CASSREVSSTGELFF. V is TRBV2 and J is TRBJ2-2, with 7 positions matching TRBD2. CDR3 length equals 15 residues. Germline V lookup: CDR1 SNHLY, CDR2 FYNNEI. J lost 4 bases, V lost 5 bases, and 7 bases had no gene match.

This clonotype was detected ten times or more. The chain joins TRBV29-1 to TRBJ2-1; 9 bases fit TRBD2. From germline, CDR1 is SQVTM and CDR2 ANQGSEA. With V trimmed by 7 bases and J by 5 bases, 9 bases remained unmatched. CDR3 length: 14 residues. The CDR3 loop reads CSAERLAENNEQFF. DNA of the CDR3: TGCAGCGCCGAGAGACTAGCGGAGAACAATGAGCAGTTCTTC.

The chain is built from TRBV21-1 and TRBJ2-5; TRBD1, the D gene given by the table, was not confirmed from the DNA. TRBV21-1 is designated a pseudogene. CDR3 length: 15 amino acids. The CDR3: CASSKVGAIQVTQYF. In DNA form, the CDR3 reads TGTGCCAGCAGCAAAGTGGGGGCCATACAAGTGACCCAGTACTTC.

This clonotype was seen ten or more times. The chain employs TRBV7-2 and TRBJ2-7, with D possibly matching TRBD1 (6 bases). With 5 bases removed from V and 4 bases from J, the gap between germline ends came to 21 bases. The CDR3 totals 16 residues. CDR1 is SGHTA, CDR2 FQGNSA, per germline. The CDR3 DNA reads as TGTGCCAGCAGCCCCGCCTCCGGGACATACCCATACGAGCAGTACTTC. It is translated as CASSPASGTYPYEQYF.

This clonotype appeared many times. The V gene is TRBV7-2, the J gene TRBJ2-7, with 7 bases that match TRBD1. J was trimmed by 4 bases and V by 1 base; bases with no gene match: 4. CDR3 size: 14 residues. Germline V gene lookup returns CDR1 SGHTA and CDR2 FQGNSA. The CDR3 DNA sequence: TGTGCCAGCAGCTTAGAGGCACAGGGGTACGAGCAGTACTTC. Encoded protein: CASSLEAQGYEQYF.

This clonotype was counted ten times or more. The rearrangement links TRBV9 to TRBJ2-2; the D is unclear. The CDR3 has 13 residues. Germline lookup yields CDR1 SGDLS and CDR2 YYNGEE. V lost 4 bases and J 4 bases, leaving 8 bases between the germline ends. The CDR3 region is CASSPQPTGELFF. The CDR3 bases are TGTGCCAGCAGCCCGCAACCCACCGGGGAGCTGTTTTTT.

This clonotype turned up a few times. A much larger clone is a single base away; this may be a read error. This chain uses TRBV6-5 with TRBJ2-4; D unresolved. Germline V lookup: CDR1 MNHEY, CDR2 SVGAGI. The CDR3 spans 13 residues. The CDR3 DNA is TGTGCCAGCAGACGCCGGGCCAGAAACATTCAGTACTTC. This sequence encodes CASRRRARNIQYF.

CDR3: CASSSVAGNEQFF. The DNA of the CDR3 is TGTGCCAGCAGCTCCGTTGCCGGGAATGAGCAGTTCTTC. V and J are TRBV28 and TRBJ2-1; no clear D. Per the germline V gene, CDR1 is MDHEN and CDR2 is SYDVKM. V lost 6 bases and J 7 bases, leaving 13 bases between the germline ends. The CDR3 sequence is 13 residues long.

This clonotype was detected many times. The CDR3 spells CASSLRSGVNTGELFF. CDR3 bases: TGTGCCAGCAGCTTACGGTCGGGAGTCAACACCGGGGAGCTGTTTTTT. The V and J genes are TRBV7-9 and TRBJ2-2; tentative D call: TRBD2 (6 bases). V lost 2 bases and J lost 2, with 12 bases in between. The CDR3 contains 16 residues. The germline V gene has CDR1 SEHNR and CDR2 FQNEAQ (reference sequence).

This clonotype was counted ten times or more. The J gene is TRBJ2-1, the V gene TRBV29-1; perhaps TRBD1 as D (5 bases). In germline, CDR1 is SQVTM, CDR2 ANQGSEA. V was shortened by 6 bases and J by 0 bases, with 18 bases between the two germline ends. This CDR3 has 16 residues. CDR3 in amino acids: CSVHQGTLSSYNEQFF. CDR3 in DNA: TGCAGCGTACATCAGGGAACACTGAGCTCCTACAATGAGCAGTTCTTC.

This clonotype occurred many times. The rearrangement uses TRBV20-1 and TRBJ2-1; 7 nucleotides line up with TRBD2. Germline lookup yields CDR1 DFQATT and CDR2 SNEGSKA (reference sequence). Trimming at V came to 2 bases and at J to 2 bases, leaving 12 bases not matched to a gene. There are 17 residues in the CDR3. The CDR3 reads CSARILFMAGAYNEQFF. The CDR3 DNA is TGCAGTGCTAGAATCCTCTTCATGGCGGGAGCCTACAATGAGCAGTTCTTC.

On this clonotype itself: A much larger clone lies one base from this, so it may be a read error. CDR3 DNA: TGTGCCAGCAGCCACCCTAGCGGTGGAGAGACCCTGTACTTC. Residues: CASSHPSGGETLYF. V gene TRBV3-1 combines with J gene TRBJ2-5, with 7 bases that match TRBD2. Per the germline V gene, CDR1 is LGHDT and CDR2 is YNNKEL (reference sequence). The length of the CDR3 is 14 residues.

Many counts were recorded for this clonotype. The V and J genes are TRBV29-1 and TRBJ2-3; tentatively, D is TRBD1 (5 bases). The CDR3 is 13 residues long. Per the germline V gene, CDR1 is SQVTM and CDR2 is ANQGSEA. The V gene lost 2 bases and the J gene lost 1 base, with 7 bases spanning the gap. Here the CDR3 reads CSVEIQGTDTQYF. CDR3 in DNA: TGCAGCGTTGAAATACAGGGCACAGATACGCAGTATTTT.

On this clonotype itself: This may arise from a read error, as a much more abundant clone is one base away. V and J are TRBV12-3 or TRBV12-4 and TRBJ1-1; 7 bases line up with TRBD1. The CDR3 spans 18 residues. For the CDR3, the DNA is TGTGCCAGCAGTCCACCTGCTGGGAGGGGGCTCGCGAACACTGAAGCTCTCTTT. Translated: CASSPPAGRGLANTEALF.